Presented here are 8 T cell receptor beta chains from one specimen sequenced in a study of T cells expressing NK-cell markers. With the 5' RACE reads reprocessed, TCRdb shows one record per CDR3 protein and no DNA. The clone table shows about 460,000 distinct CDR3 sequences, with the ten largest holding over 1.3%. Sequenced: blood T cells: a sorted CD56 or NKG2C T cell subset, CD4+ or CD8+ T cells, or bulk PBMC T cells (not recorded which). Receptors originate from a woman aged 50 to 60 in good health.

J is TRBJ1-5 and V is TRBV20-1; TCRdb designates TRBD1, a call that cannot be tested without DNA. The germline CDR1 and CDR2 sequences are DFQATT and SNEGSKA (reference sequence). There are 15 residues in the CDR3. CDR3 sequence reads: CSARMGGPGGQPQHF.

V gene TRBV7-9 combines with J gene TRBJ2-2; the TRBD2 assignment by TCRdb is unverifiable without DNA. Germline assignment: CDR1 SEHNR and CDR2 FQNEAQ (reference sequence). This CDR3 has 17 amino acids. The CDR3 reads CASTRLAGTVGTGELFF.

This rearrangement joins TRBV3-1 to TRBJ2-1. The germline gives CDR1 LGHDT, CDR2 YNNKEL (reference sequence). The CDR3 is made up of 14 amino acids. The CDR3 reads CASSQERLRNEQFF.

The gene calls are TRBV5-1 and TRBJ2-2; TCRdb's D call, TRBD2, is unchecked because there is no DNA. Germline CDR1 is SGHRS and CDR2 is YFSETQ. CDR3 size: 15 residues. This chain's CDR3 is CASSLRSTGAGELFF.

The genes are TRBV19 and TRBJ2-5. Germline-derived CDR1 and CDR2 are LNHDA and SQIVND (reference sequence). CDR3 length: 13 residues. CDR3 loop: CASTKGNQETQYF.

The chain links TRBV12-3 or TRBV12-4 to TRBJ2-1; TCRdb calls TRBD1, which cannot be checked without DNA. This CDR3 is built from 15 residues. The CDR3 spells CASRSGTPANNEQFF.

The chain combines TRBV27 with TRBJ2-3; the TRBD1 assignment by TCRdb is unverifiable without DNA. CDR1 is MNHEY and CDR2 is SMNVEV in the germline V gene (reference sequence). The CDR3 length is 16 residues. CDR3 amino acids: CASSWGAGPSTDTQYF.

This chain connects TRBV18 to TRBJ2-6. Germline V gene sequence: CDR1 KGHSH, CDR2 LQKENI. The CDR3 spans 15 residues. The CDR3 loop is CASSPPFRGANVLTF.